A selection of T cell receptor beta chains follows, all from one sample in a study of metastatic and nonmetastatic thyroid tumors. TCRdb redid the clone calls on the PCR reads using MiXCR. The sample records around 10,000 clones, 9% to 15% being singletons. The specimen was blood. The receptor source for this set is a female donor with papillary thyroid cancer or a benign thyroid nodule (not recorded which). Some clones in this sample may be carry-over from other donors' samples. Each CDR3 is given with its conserved first and last residue. D genes are given only for firm matches. Clone size is not always given. Where it is, it says once, few, many or a class for expanded clones.

DNA: TGTGCCAGCAGCCATTCGGACGCTTCTGGAAACTATGGCTACACCTTC; CDR3: CASSHSDASGNYGYTF; D: .; size: medium-sized; V: TRBV4-2; J: TRBJ1-2
DNA: TGTGCCAGCAGCTTAGCAGGGGGTCGGGGCTACGAGCAGTACTTT; CDR3: CASSLAGGRGYEQYF; D: TRBD1; size: .; V: TRBV5-4; J: TRBJ2-7
DNA: TGTGCCAGCAGCCCCTCGGGGACTAGCGGGGGGGCTGAGCAGTTCTTC; CDR3: CASSPSGTSGGAEQFF; D: TRBD2; size: many; V: TRBV9; J: TRBJ2-1
DNA: TGTGCCAGCAGTGAAAATCTACTAGCGGGAGTCAGTAAGCAGTTCTTC; CDR3: CASSENLLAGVSKQFF; D: TRBD2; size: .; V: TRBV6-4; J: TRBJ2-1
DNA: TGTGCCAGCATCCTAGGTAGCGGTGGGGCCTACAATGAGCAGTTCTTC; CDR3: CASILGSGGAYNEQFF; D: .; size: few; V: TRBV6-1; J: TRBJ2-1
DNA: TGCAGTGCCCCGGGACAGGGCTACCCCTACAATGAGCAGTTCTTC; CDR3: CSAPGQGYPYNEQFF; D: TRBD1; size: many; V: TRBV20-1; J: TRBJ2-1
DNA: TGTGCCAGCAGCGCGGGACTAGCGGGAGTTGAGCAGTTCTTC; CDR3: CASSAGLAGVEQFF; D: TRBD2; size: many; V: TRBV9; J: TRBJ2-1
DNA: TGCAGTGCTAGGCTCCACAATGTGAATACTAACTATGGCTACACCTTC; CDR3: CSARLHNVNTNYGYTF; D: .; size: medium-sized; V: TRBV20-1; J: TRBJ1-2
DNA: TGTGCCAGCAGCGGGACAGGGGGCTTGGGCAATGAGCAGTTCTTC; CDR3: CASSGTGGLGNEQFF; D: TRBD1; size: many; V: TRBV5-4; J: TRBJ2-1
DNA: TGTGCCAGAGCGGGTCGCCGGTTCCCTCAAGAGACCCAGTACTTC; CDR3: CARAGRRFPQETQYF; D: .; size: many; V: TRBV18; J: TRBJ2-5
DNA: TGCGCCAGCAGCCAATCTTACAGCCCTGGGGAGCTGTTTTTT; CDR3: CASSQSYSPGELFF; D: .; size: medium-sized; V: TRBV4-1; J: TRBJ2-2
DNA: TGTGCCAGCAGTTTATCCCGGGGCTCCTACGAGCAGTACTTC; CDR3: CASSLSRGSYEQYF; D: .; size: medium-sized; V: TRBV28; J: TRBJ2-7
DNA: TGTGCCAGCAGAAACAGGTTCCTTGGATATAATTCACCCCTCCACTTT; CDR3: CASRNRFLGYNSPLHF; D: .; size: medium-sized; V: TRBV6-1; J: TRBJ1-6
DNA: TGTGCCAGCAGCCCTTTGGACAGAGGTTATAAGCAGTACTTC; CDR3: CASSPLDRGYKQYF; D: .; size: medium-sized; V: TRBV2; J: TRBJ2-7
DNA: TGTGCCAGCAGTGAGGGCTACCAAGAGACCCAGTACTTC; CDR3: CASSEGYQETQYF; D: .; size: medium-sized; V: TRBV6-1; J: TRBJ2-5
DNA: TGTGCCAGCAGCTTATCTCTGAGGAGTTCACCCCTCCACTTT; CDR3: CASSLSLRSSPLHF; D: .; size: medium-sized; V: TRBV7-2; J: TRBJ1-6
DNA: TGTGCCAGCAGCTTATCAGGGGTCCGGGTCTACGAGCAGTACTTC; CDR3: CASSLSGVRVYEQYF; D: .; size: .; V: TRBV5-4; J: TRBJ2-7
DNA: TGTGCCAGCAGCCCAAGCGGGAATCAGCCCCAGCATTTT; CDR3: CASSPSGNQPQHF; D: .; size: medium-sized; V: TRBV6-1; J: TRBJ1-5
DNA: TGTGCCAGCAGTGTCCGGGACAGGGGAATAGAGAACGAGCAGTACTTC; CDR3: CASSVRDRGIENEQYF; D: TRBD1; size: medium-sized; V: TRBV6-1; J: TRBJ2-7
DNA: TGTGCCAGCAGCGCAGAAGTTTCCACCGGGGAGCTGTTTTTT; CDR3: CASSAEVSTGELFF; D: .; size: many; V: TRBV3-1; J: TRBJ2-2
DNA: TGCGCCAGCAGCTTGGCCGGTTACCCCGGGGGCCAAGAGACCCAGTACTTC; CDR3: CASSLAGYPGGQETQYF; D: .; size: many; V: TRBV5-1; J: TRBJ2-5
DNA: TGTGCCAGCAGCGCTGGAGGTGGGGCCAACGTCCTGACTTTC; CDR3: CASSAGGGANVLTF; D: .; size: many; V: TRBV7-6; J: TRBJ2-6
DNA: TGTGCCAGTAGTATCTTCGGCAGGACGCGGGGGGCTACCACTGAAGCTTTCTTT; CDR3: CASSIFGRTRGATTEAFF; D: .; size: many; V: TRBV19; J: TRBJ1-1
DNA: TGTGCCAGCAGTTACGGGACGGGTTCACCCCTCCACTTT; CDR3: CASSYGTGSPLHF; D: .; size: medium-sized; V: TRBV12-3/TRBV12-4; J: TRBJ1-6
DNA: TGTGCCAGCAGCTTATTACGCAGGGCTGGGGCCAACTTCCTGACTTTC; CDR3: CASSLLRRAGANFLTF; D: .; size: .; V: TRBV11-2; J: TRBJ2-6
DNA: TGTGCCAGCAGCGATACCGGGACAGGGACCGGGGAGCTGTTTTTT; CDR3: CASSDTGTGTGELFF; D: TRBD1; size: medium-sized; V: TRBV3-1; J: TRBJ2-2
DNA: TGTGCCAGCAGTGACTGGGACCTAGAGACCCAGTACTTC; CDR3: CASSDWDLETQYF; D: .; size: medium-sized; V: TRBV6-1; J: TRBJ2-5
DNA: TGTGCCAGCAGTCAGCGGGACAGGGGTGTTGGCTACACCTTC; CDR3: CASSQRDRGVGYTF; D: TRBD1; size: medium-sized; V: TRBV12-3/TRBV12-4; J: TRBJ1-2
DNA: TGTGCCAGCAGTCTTACCAACTACGAGCAGTACTTC; CDR3: CASSLTNYEQYF; D: .; size: .; V: TRBV11-1; J: TRBJ2-7
DNA: TGTGCCAGCAGCCAAGGCCTAGCGGCCGTCTATGAGCAGTTCTTC; CDR3: CASSQGLAAVYEQFF; D: TRBD2; size: many; V: TRBV3-1; J: TRBJ2-1